This TCR beta chain stems from a study of T cell clones after liver transplantation. For the study at large: TCRbeta sequencing after a pre-transplant mixed lymphocyte reaction identified graft-donor-reactive clones, later tracked in post-transplant blood. Tolerance: complete withdrawal held at least one year, liver enzymes staying within twice normal. Draws occurred before transplant, before withdrawal, and after complete or failed withdrawal.

The CDR3 sequence is 15 residues long. Trimming took 8 bases from V and 10 from J; bases not matched to a gene: 12. Germline assignment: CDR1 MDHEN and CDR2 SYDVKM. Study results and limitations: These preliminary findings come from unstandardized post-transplant sampling times.

About this clone: Antigen specificity is unknown.

Here immunoSEQ multiplex PCR was the method, and the copy in TCRdb shows in-frame clones only, minus some. The top ten hold around 9.1% of the sample, which has 60,000 or so clones, 70% to 75% seen once. The chain is built from TRBV28 and TRBJ1-6; the match to TRBD1 covers 9 bases. The starting material was CD4+ T cells from blood, obtained at the 22-month timepoint. The sequence was collected from a human patient who received a liver transplant. Some T cells may originate from the graft donor. CDR3 sequence (DNA): TGTGCCAGCGCGGGAGGACAGGGGATGGGATCACCCCTCCACTTT. Translation: CASAGGQGMGSPLHF.